The clone carrying this TCR beta chain was observed a single time. Its antigen is not identified. The data are from a study of blood T cells in healthy people across ages. A second roughly 6 to 12 cycle PCR used barcoded and J-beta primers. TCRdb reprocessed the 5' RACE reads with MiXCR, giving one entry per CDR3 protein. The sample records about a million distinct CDR3 sequences, approximately 38% being singletons. Trimming cost V 5 bases and J 7 bases, with 18 bases left between them. There are 14 residues in the CDR3. Germline CDR1 and CDR2: SSHAT and FNYEAQ (reference sequence). A minimum of 6 micrograms of total RNA was extracted per sample. Study-level results: Unknown donor CMV status possibly confounded expanded clonotype changes.

The sample comprised blood. This sequence originates from a young man in good health. The chain employs TRBV7-7 and TRBJ2-7, with D perhaps TRBD2 (6 bases). CDR3 protein: CASSPLVGGNEQYF. In DNA, the CDR3 is TGTGCCAGCAGCCCACTCGTGGGAGGAAATGAGCAGTACTTC.